The source of this TCR beta chain is a study of beta chain features in type 1 diabetes. Study outcomes and limitations: Relative to healthy donors, patients appeared to have naive, central memory and Treg TCRB repertoires that were more similar. Individuals with type 1 diabetes displayed fewer insertions and more deletions at VDJ junctions. People with Type 1 diabetes carried modestly yet significantly shorter TCRB CDR3s in all four CD4+ subsets. Highly expressing activated T cells could be over-counted with a cDNA template.

Investigators reverse transcribed all isolated RNA, so they sequenced expressed TCRB transcripts. Repertoires were generated with immunoSEQ multiplex PCR, while TCRdb's copy carries only in-frame clones and drops some. The table records roughly 400,000 clones, around 15% of them present only once. The CDR3 has 13 amino acids. Germline CDR1 is SGHTA and CDR2 is FQGNSA. The V gene lost 5 bases and the J gene lost 2 bases, with 10 bases spanning the gap. This clone was counted between two and nine times. Its antigen is undetermined. This sequence joins TRBV7-2 and TRBJ2-7; D is unclear. The sample was naive CD4+ T cells from blood. This clonotype originated in a woman under 30 in good health. The CDR3 spells CASSPPPAYEQYF. In DNA, the CDR3 is TGTGCCAGCAGCCCCCCCCCGGCCTACGAGCAGTACTTC.